The clone carrying this T cell receptor (beta chain) has ten or more counts. The sample originates from a study of neurological immune-mediated disorders. One entry per CDR3 protein, called by TCRdb with MiXCR from the 5' RACE reads. The sample has roughly 55,000 distinct CDR3 sequences, about 15% seen once. Germline CDR1 and CDR2: SGHTA and FQGNSA. The CDR3 has 16 residues. The ends were cut back, 2 bases at V and 1 base at J, with 12 bases in the middle. This receptor was taken from a man in his sixties in good health. The genes are TRBV7-2 and TRBJ2-1; D is possibly TRBD2 (6 bases). The sequenced sample was PBMCs. DNA for the CDR3: TGTGCCAGCAGCTTAAACGGCGGGAATTCCTACAATGAGCAGTTCTTC. It is translated as CASSLNGGNSYNEQFF. The entire variable domain, with the rest obtained from reference TRBV7-2 and TRBJ2-1, is as follows: GAGVSQSPSNKVTEKGKDVELRCDPISGHTALYWYRQSLGQGLEFLIYFQGNSAPDKSGLPSDRFSAERTGGSVSTLTIQRTQQEDSAVYLCASSLNGGNSYNEQFFGPGTRLTVL.